This section outlines one TCR beta chain sequence together with its context. The junction differs from germline at one of its ends, possibly a read error. This record belongs to a study of blood T cells in healthy people across ages. Together with a sample-barcoded 5' primer, a J-beta primer mix was included in a second PCR lasting roughly 6 to 12 cycles. TCRdb reanalysed the 5' RACE reads using MiXCR and keeps one entry per CDR3 protein. The profile shows hundreds of thousands of distinct CDR3 sequences, roughly 64% of them singletons. The CDR3 totals 14 residues. Per the germline V gene, CDR1 is LGHNT and CDR2 is FRNRAP. Extractions gave at least 6 micrograms of total RNA per sample.

This TCR derives from a man aged 25-45 years in good health. The sequenced material came from blood. The chain employs TRBV12-5 and TRBJ2-2; a weak D match, TRBD2 (5 bases). The CDR3 loop reads CASGLGSNTGELFF. CDR3 nucleotides: TGTGCTAGTGGGTTGGGGAGTAACACCGGGGAGCTGTTTTTT.